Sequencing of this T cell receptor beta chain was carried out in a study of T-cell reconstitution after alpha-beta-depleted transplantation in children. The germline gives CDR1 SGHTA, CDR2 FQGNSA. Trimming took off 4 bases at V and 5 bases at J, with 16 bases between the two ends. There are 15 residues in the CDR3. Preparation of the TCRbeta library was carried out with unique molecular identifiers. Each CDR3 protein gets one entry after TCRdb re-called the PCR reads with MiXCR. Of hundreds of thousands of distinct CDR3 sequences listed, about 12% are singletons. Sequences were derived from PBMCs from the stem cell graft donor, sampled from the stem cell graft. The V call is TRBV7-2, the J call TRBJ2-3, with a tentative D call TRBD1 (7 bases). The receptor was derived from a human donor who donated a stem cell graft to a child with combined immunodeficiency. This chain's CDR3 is CASSYGGGGGDTQYF. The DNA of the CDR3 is TGTGCCAGCAGCTACGGAGGAGGGGGCGGAGATACGCAGTATTTT.